This T cell receptor beta chain appears in the sequencing data of a study of cytomegalovirus exposure and HLA in healthy donors. General observations from the study: Because they were indistinguishable, some V segments, including TRBV6-2 and TRBV6-3, were excluded. Productive rates of about 90% or about 30% were seen for most TCR beta V segments in an earlier analysis. A later analysis found most CMV-associated TCR beta chains apparently HLA-restricted.

With regard to this clone: Its antigen is as yet unknown.

Trimming removed 4 bases from V and 0 bases from J; junction bases left unmatched: 5. This CDR3 comprises 16 residues. Germline CDR1 and CDR2: MNHNS and SASEGT. The PCR made use of 60 Vbeta and 13 Jbeta primers. Some clones are missing from TCRdb's copy, which holds only in-frame ones; the method was immunoSEQ multiplex PCR. The table records 200,000 to 300,000 clones, 82% of them present only once. At sampling all donors were nominally healthy, likely with unrecorded immune exposures. The chain has TRBV6-1 and TRBJ1-4; 7 nucleotides align to TRBD1. This TCR was sampled from a woman in her thirties or forties in good health and CMV-seropositive. The specimen sequenced was PBMCs. This CDR3 reads CASSAATGATNEKLFF. The CDR3 DNA follows: TGTGCCAGCAGTGCTGCAACAGGGGCAACTAATGAAAAACTGTTTTTT.